This T cell receptor beta chain comes out of a study of long-term antiretroviral therapy in people with HIV. Overall study results and limits: Data on ART adherence, viral resistance or therapy changes were unavailable.

The CDR3 spans 13 residues. Germline values: CDR1 SGHAT, CDR2 FQNNGV. As to this clone: Antigen specificity is unknown.

This was the immunoSEQ v3.0 assay at survey level. Produced via immunoSEQ multiplex PCR; TCRdb's table is partial and in-frame only. The sample lists more than 15,000 clones; around 80% were seen once. Samples held about 1-11 million cryopreserved PBMC before DNA extraction. The chain carries TRBV11-2 and TRBJ2-1; maybe TRBD1 (5 bases). This TCR derives from a woman in her thirties or forties with HIV. The sequencing here drew on unsorted PBMCs, taken at the start of antiretroviral therapy, before treatment. The CDR3 DNA sequence: TGTGCAACCCAACAGGTACTGGGGAATGAGCAGTTCTTC. Its translation is CATQQVLGNEQFF. The full variable domain, with the rest looked up from reference TRBV11-2 and TRBJ2-1, is EAGVAQSPRYKIIEKRQSVAFWCNPISGHATLYWYQQILGQGPKLLIQFQNNGVVDDSQLPKDRFSAERLKGVDSTLKIQPAKLEDSAVYLCATQQVLGNEQFFGPGTRLTVL.